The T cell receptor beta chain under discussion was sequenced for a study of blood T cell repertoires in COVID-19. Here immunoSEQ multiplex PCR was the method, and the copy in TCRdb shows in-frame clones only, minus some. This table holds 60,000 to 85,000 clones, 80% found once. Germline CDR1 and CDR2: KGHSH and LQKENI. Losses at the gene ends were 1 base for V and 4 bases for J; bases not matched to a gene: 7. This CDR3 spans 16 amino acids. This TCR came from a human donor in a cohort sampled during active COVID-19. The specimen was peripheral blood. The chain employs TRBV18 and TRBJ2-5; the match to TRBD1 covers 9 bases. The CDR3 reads CASSPQLYRGLETQYF. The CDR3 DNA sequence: TGTGCCAGCTCACCACAGTTGTACAGGGGGCTAGAGACCCAGTACTTC.